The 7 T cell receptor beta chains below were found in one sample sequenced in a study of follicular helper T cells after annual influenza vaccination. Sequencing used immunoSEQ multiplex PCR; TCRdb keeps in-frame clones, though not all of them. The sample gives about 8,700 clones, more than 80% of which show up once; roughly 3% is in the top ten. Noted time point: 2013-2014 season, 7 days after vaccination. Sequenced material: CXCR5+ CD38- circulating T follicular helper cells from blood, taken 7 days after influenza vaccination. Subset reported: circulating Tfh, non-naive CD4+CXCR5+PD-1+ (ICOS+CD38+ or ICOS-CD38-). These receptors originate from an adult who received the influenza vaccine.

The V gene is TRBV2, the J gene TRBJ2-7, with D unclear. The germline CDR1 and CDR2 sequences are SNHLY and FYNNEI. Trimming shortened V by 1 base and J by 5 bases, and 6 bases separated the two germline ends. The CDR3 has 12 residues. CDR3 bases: TGTGCCAGCAGTGAAGGTCTTCACGAGCAGTACTTC. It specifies CASSEGLHEQYF. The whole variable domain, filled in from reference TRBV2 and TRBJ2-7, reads EPEVTQTPSHQVTQMGQEVILRCVPISNHLYFYWYRQILGQKVEFLVSFYNNEISEKSEIFDDQFSVERPDGSNFTLKIRSTKLEDSAMYFCASSEGLHEQYFGPGTRLTVT.

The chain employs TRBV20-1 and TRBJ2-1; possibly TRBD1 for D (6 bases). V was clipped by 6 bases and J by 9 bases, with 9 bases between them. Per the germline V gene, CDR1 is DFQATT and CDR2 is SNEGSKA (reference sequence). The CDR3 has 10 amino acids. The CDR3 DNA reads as TGCAGTGCGTACAGGGTTGAGCAGTTCTTC. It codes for CSAYRVEQFF.

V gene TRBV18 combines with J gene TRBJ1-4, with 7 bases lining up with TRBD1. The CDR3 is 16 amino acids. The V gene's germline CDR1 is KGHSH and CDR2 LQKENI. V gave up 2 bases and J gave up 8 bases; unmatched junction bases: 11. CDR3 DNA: TGTGCCAGCTCACCATTTTCGACAGGGAGGAGGGAAAAACTGTTTTTT. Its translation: CASSPFSTGRREKLFF.

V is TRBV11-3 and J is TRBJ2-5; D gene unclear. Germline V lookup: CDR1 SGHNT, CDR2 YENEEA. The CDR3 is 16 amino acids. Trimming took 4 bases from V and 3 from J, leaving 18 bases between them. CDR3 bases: TGTGCCAGCAGCTGGCTTGGCGGCCGACGAAAAGAGACCCAGTACTTC. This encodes CASSWLGGRRKETQYF.

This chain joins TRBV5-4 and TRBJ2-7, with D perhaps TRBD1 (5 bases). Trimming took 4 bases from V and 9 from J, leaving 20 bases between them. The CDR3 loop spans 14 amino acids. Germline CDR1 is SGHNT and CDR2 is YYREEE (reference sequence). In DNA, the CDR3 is TGTGCCAGCAGCATCCGAGACAGAGGTTCAAGGCAGTACTTC. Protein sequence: CASSIRDRGSRQYF. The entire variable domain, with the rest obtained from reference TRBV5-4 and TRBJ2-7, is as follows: ETGVTQSPTHLIKTRGQQVTLRCSSQSGHNTVSWYQQALGQGPQFIFQYYREEENGRGNFPPRFSGLQFPNYSSELNVNALELDDSALYLCASSIRDRGSRQYFGPGTRLTVT.

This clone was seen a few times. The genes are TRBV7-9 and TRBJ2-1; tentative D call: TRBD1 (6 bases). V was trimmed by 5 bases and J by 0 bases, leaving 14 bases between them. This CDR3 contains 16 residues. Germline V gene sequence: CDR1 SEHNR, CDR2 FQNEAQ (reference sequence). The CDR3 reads CASSTFGQISYNEQFF. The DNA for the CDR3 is TGTGCCAGCAGCACCTTCGGACAGATCTCCTACAATGAGCAGTTCTTC. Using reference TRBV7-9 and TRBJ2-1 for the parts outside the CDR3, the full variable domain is DTGVSQNPRHKITKRGQNVTFRCDPISEHNRLYWYRQTLGQGPEFLTYFQNEAQLEKSRLLSDRFSAERPKGSFSTLEIQRTEQGDSAMYLCASSTFGQISYNEQFFGPGTRLTVL.

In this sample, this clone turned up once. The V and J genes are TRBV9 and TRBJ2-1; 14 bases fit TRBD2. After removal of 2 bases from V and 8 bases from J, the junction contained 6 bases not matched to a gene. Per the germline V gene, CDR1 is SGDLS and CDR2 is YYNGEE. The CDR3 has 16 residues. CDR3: CASSVSLGLAGDEQFF. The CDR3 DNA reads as TGTGCCAGCAGCGTTTCTTTGGGACTAGCGGGAGATGAGCAGTTCTTC.